Below are 15 T cell receptor beta chains sequenced from a single sample in a study of tumour-infiltrating T cells in Burkitt lymphoma. Clones were read by immunoSEQ multiplex PCR, and TCRdb kept only the in-frame ones, dropping some. Of some 15,000 clones listed, about 77% are singletons. Specimen: tumor tissue. These receptors all come from a human donor with diffuse large B-cell lymphoma.

The gene calls are TRBV4-3 and TRBJ2-2; 10 bases match TRBD2. The germline gives CDR1 LGHNA, CDR2 YSLEER. This CDR3 has 19 amino acids. J lost 0 bases, V lost 0 bases, and 7 bases had no gene match. The DNA of the CDR3 is TGCGCCAGCAGCCAAGATAGCGGGGGGCATGTGTCGAACACCGGGGAGCTGTTTTTT. It encodes CASSQDSGGHVSNTGELFF.

In DNA, the CDR3 is TGTGCCAGCACAAGGGGAAGGGCAGATACGCAGTATTTT. Translation: CASTRGRADTQYF. V gene TRBV9 combines with J gene TRBJ2-3; TRBD1 is a possible D gene (5 bases). V was pared by 6 bases and J by 4 bases, with 12 bases between. This CDR3 spans 13 amino acids. The germline gives CDR1 SGDLS, CDR2 YYNGEE.

J is TRBJ2-1 and V is TRBV27; 8 bases agree with TRBD1. The CDR3 loop spans 14 amino acids. V shed 6 bases and J 9 bases; nucleotides not matched to a gene: 10. The germline V gene has CDR1 MNHEY and CDR2 SMNVEV (reference sequence). This CDR3 reads CASRSQTGALEQFF. The CDR3, as DNA: TGTGCCAGCAGGTCCCAGACAGGGGCGCTTGAGCAGTTCTTC.

To note about this clone: The junction and the germline gene differ at one end; a read error may be behind it. The CDR3 DNA is TGTACCAGTAGTATCCGGGGGAATAATTCACCCCTCCACTTT. It codes for CTSSIRGNNSPLHF. This chain uses TRBV19 with TRBJ1-6, with a tentative D call TRBD1 (5 bases). This CDR3 spans 14 amino acids. Per germline, CDR1 LNHDA and CDR2 SQIVND (reference sequence).

This chain connects TRBV7-2 to TRBJ2-7; D gene unclear. Trimming removed 4 bases at V and 3 bases at J, with 4 bases between. The CDR3 spans 11 residues. Germline V gene sequence: CDR1 SGHTA, CDR2 FQGNSA. DNA for the CDR3: TGTGCCAGCAGCTCCTACTACGAGCAGTACTTC. Its protein product is CASSSYYEQYF.

The chain recombines TRBV2 with TRBJ1-3; D is uncertain. Germline CDR1 is SNHLY and CDR2 is FYNNEI. Trimming took off 2 bases at V and 4 bases at J, with 9 bases between the two ends. The length of the CDR3 is 14 residues. CDR3 DNA sequence: TGTGCCAGCAGTGAATCGACGGGCGGAAACACCATATATTTT. This translates into CASSESTGGNTIYF.

Turning to this clone: Other DNA sequences in the sample encode the same CDR3. The rearrangement links TRBV4-3 to TRBJ2-7; D unresolved. The ends were cut back, 0 bases at V and 3 bases at J, with 9 bases in the middle. Germline CDR1 reads LGHNA; CDR2 reads YSLEER. This CDR3 comprises 14 residues. CDR3: CASSQDVGYYEQYF. CDR3 bases: TGCGCCAGCAGCCAAGATGTCGGTTACTACGAGCAGTACTTC.

This chain links TRBV4-1 with TRBJ2-1; D perhaps matches TRBD2 (6 bases). This CDR3 has 13 amino acids. Germline V gives CDR1 MGHRA, CDR2 YSYEKL. Trimming stripped 1 base from V and 9 bases from J, with 10 bases between. CDR3 nucleotides: TGCGCCAGCAGCCAAGCAATGGGAGGTGAGCAGTTCTTC. This encodes CASSQAMGGEQFF.

The chain recombines TRBV28 with TRBJ2-7; D is possibly TRBD1 (5 bases). Trimming stripped 8 bases from V and 3 bases from J, with 14 bases between. Germline lookup yields CDR1 MDHEN and CDR2 SYDVKM. The CDR3 runs to 13 residues. The CDR3 DNA reads TGTGCCAGCCAGGCTCTCAGGGACTACGAGCAGTACTTC. Protein: CASQALRDYEQYF.

In regard to this clone: The junction shows a germline mismatch at one end, possibly a read error. The chain uses TRBV6-5 and TRBJ2-3; D perhaps matches TRBD2 (6 bases). The length of the CDR3 is 16 residues. CDR1 MNHEY and CDR2 SVGAGI come from the germline V gene. DNA of the CDR3: TGTGCCAACAGTTACGTGGGCGCGGGAAGCACAGATACGCAGTATTTT. Encoded protein: CANSYVGAGSTDTQYF.

V usage is TRBV7-6 and J usage is TRBJ1-1; unclear D gene. This CDR3 contains 13 residues. CDR1 and CDR2 from the germline V gene are SGHVS and FNYEAQ. V was trimmed by 5 bases and J by 6 bases, leaving 13 bases between them. The CDR3 coding sequence is TGTGCCAGCAGCCTCCGACTACAGTCTGAAGCTTTCTTT. Translating it yields CASSLRLQSEAFF.

The J gene is TRBJ1-1, the V gene TRBV4-3; no definite D call. V shed 0 bases and J shed 2 bases, with 16 bases lying between them. The germline V gene encodes CDR1 LGHNA and CDR2 YSLEER. The CDR3 totals 17 residues. DNA of the CDR3: TGCGCCAGCAGCCAAGATCTTTCCCGCGCAGATAACACTGAAGCTTTCTTT. Translating it yields CASSQDLSRADNTEAFF.

This rearrangement joins TRBV13 to TRBJ1-1; D is perhaps TRBD1 (5 bases). CDR3 size: 14 residues. Trimming cost V 5 bases and J 1 base, with 11 bases left between them. Germline lookup yields CDR1 PRHDT and CDR2 FYEKMQ (reference sequence). The CDR3 sequence is CASSPQGSNTEAFF. DNA for the CDR3: TGTGCCAGCAGCCCCCAGGGATCGAACACTGAAGCTTTCTTT.

In nucleotides, the CDR3 is TGTGCCAGTAGTACGAGCCCGACAGGATCTTCCTACGAGCAGTACTTC. Translated: CASSTSPTGSSYEQYF. This chain connects TRBV19 to TRBJ2-7; D is perhaps TRBD1 (6 bases). The germline V gene encodes CDR1 LNHDA and CDR2 SQIVND (reference sequence). The CDR3 extends over 16 amino acids. V was shortened by 4 bases and J by 1 base, with 17 bases between the two germline ends.

This clone came up a few times. This chain uses TRBV11-2 with TRBJ2-2, with D unclear. Trimming took off 8 bases at V and 1 base at J, with 8 bases between the two ends. The CDR3 runs to 13 residues. Germline V lookup: CDR1 SGHAT, CDR2 FQNNGV. The CDR3 loop is CASQWGNTGELFF. The CDR3 nucleotides are TGTGCCAGCCAATGGGGGAACACCGGGGAGCTGTTTTTT.